Below, 25 T cell receptor beta chains from the same sample are listed, as sequenced in a study of monozygotic twins with inflammatory bowel disease. TCRdb reprocessed the 5' RACE reads; each CDR3 protein has one entry and no DNA is given. Seen in this sample are more than 85,000 distinct CDR3 sequences; the ten most common clones hold around 11%. The sequencing input was blood. The receptors derive from a human donor with ulcerative colitis or Crohn's disease, or a healthy co-twin of an affected twin (not recorded which).

The V and J genes are TRBV5-4 and TRBJ2-5; the TRBD1 assignment by TCRdb is unverifiable without DNA. The V gene's germline CDR1 is SGHNT and CDR2 YYREEE (reference sequence). The CDR3 loop spans 14 amino acids. Here the CDR3 reads CASSLEPGQETQYF.

CDR3 amino acids: CASSPPHRPPQAETQYF. The gene calls are TRBV7-9 and TRBJ2-5; the D call from TCRdb, TRBD1, cannot be confirmed without DNA. This CDR3 contains 17 residues. Looked up from germline, CDR1 is SEHNR and CDR2 is FQNEAQ (reference sequence). The variable domain in full, completed from reference TRBV7-9 and TRBJ2-5, reads DTGVSQNPRHKITKRGQNVTFRCDPISEHNRLYWYRQTLGQGPEFLTYFQNEAQLEKSRLLSDRFSAERPKGSFSTLEIQRTEQGDSAMYLCASSPPHRPPQAETQYFGPGTRLLVL.

This chain links TRBV5-6 with TRBJ2-7; TCRdb lists TRBD2, though no DNA is available to test this call. This CDR3 has 13 amino acids. Germline loops: CDR1 SGHDT, CDR2 YYEEEE. This chain's CDR3 is CASRFSGSYEQYF.

The V gene is TRBV19, the J gene TRBJ2-7. CDR1 and CDR2 (germline): LNHDA, SQIVND (reference sequence). The CDR3 is 13 amino acids. The CDR3 here is CASSIGPSYEQYF.

The chain uses TRBV6-2 or TRBV6-3 and TRBJ2-1. The V gene's germline CDR1 is MNHEY and CDR2 SVGEGT. The CDR3 spans 14 residues. The CDR3 loop reads CASTYPTTAREQFF.

CDR3: CASSLGTGVISNTEAFF. The chain employs TRBV5-6 and TRBJ1-1; as DNA is missing, the TRBD1 call by TCRdb cannot be tested. Germline V CDR1 and CDR2: SGHDT, YYEEEE. This CDR3 spans 17 amino acids.

This chain links TRBV20-1 with TRBJ2-7; TCRdb proposes TRBD1, but this gene call is untestable without DNA. The germline gives CDR1 DFQATT, CDR2 SNEGSKA (reference sequence). The CDR3 is made up of 14 amino acids. The chain's CDR3 is CSARDGTGSYEQYF.

The chain recombines TRBV19 with TRBJ2-5; TCRdb designates TRBD2, a call that cannot be tested without DNA. This CDR3 is built from 16 residues. The germline V gene has CDR1 LNHDA and CDR2 SQIVND (reference sequence). The chain's CDR3 is CASSIVPPPSRETQYF.

CDR3 amino acids: CSVDLVGDYNEQFF. The chain has TRBV29-1 and TRBJ2-1; the TCRdb D gene call, TRBD1, has no DNA to confirm it. Germline V lookup: CDR1 SQVTM, CDR2 ANQGSEA. This CDR3 has 14 amino acids.

The chain recombines TRBV10-3 with TRBJ1-6; TCRdb's D gene call, TRBD1, goes unchecked for lack of DNA. CDR1 is ENHRY, CDR2 SYGVKD, per germline. The CDR3 totals 15 residues. This CDR3 is CAIRPGQGAYSPLHF.

The genes are TRBV20-1 and TRBJ2-5. This CDR3 is built from 13 residues. Germline CDR1 is DFQATT and CDR2 is SNEGSKA (reference sequence). The CDR3 loop reads CSATQQFQETQYF.

Here the CDR3 reads CASSPPTGRTGELFF. The chain uses TRBV18 and TRBJ2-2. The CDR3 is 15 residues long. CDR1 is KGHSH and CDR2 is LQKENI in the germline V gene.

The V call is TRBV19, the J call TRBJ2-1; checking the TCRdb D call of TRBD2 is not possible without DNA. The CDR3 runs 14 residues. Germline CDR1 LNHDA, CDR2 SQIVND (reference sequence). This chain's CDR3 is CANQPSSGNNEQFF.

The rearrangement joins TRBV6-1 to TRBJ1-1. This CDR3 contains 14 residues. Per the germline V gene, CDR1 is MNHNS and CDR2 is SASEGT. CDR3 amino acids: CASNQKSGNTEAFF.

CDR3 region: CASSRRGVRAEDFF. V is TRBV11-1 and J is TRBJ1-1; as DNA is missing, the TRBD1 call by TCRdb cannot be tested. Germline V gene lookup returns CDR1 SGHAT and CDR2 FQDESV (reference sequence). The CDR3 covers 14 residues.

The rearrangement links TRBV7-6 to TRBJ1-2; there is no DNA to check the TCRdb D call of TRBD1. CDR3 length: 15 residues. The germline V gene encodes CDR1 SGHVS and CDR2 FNYEAQ. The CDR3: CASSFGQRSRGGYTF. The whole variable domain, remainder taken from reference TRBV7-6 and TRBJ1-2, is GAGVSQSPRYKVTKRGQDVALRCDPISGHVSLYWYRQALGQGPEFLTYFNYEAQQDKSGLPNDRFSAERPEGSISTLTIQRTEQRDSAMYRCASSFGQRSRGGYTFGSGTRLTVV.

The genes are TRBV7-9 and TRBJ2-2; TCRdb picks TRBD1, but there is no DNA to check that call. Germline V CDR1 and CDR2: SEHNR, FQNEAQ (reference sequence). The CDR3 consists of 14 residues. CDR3 loop: CAGDRAANTGELFF.

The chain has TRBV7-2 and TRBJ1-1; TCRdb indicates TRBD1, and absent DNA this call remains unverified. This CDR3 has 15 residues. Germline-derived CDR1 and CDR2 are SGHTA and FQGNSA. CDR3 amino acids: CASSVTGTGEWVAFF.

The V and J genes are TRBV6-6 and TRBJ1-2; TCRdb selects TRBD1, and the lack of DNA leaves this call unchecked. This CDR3 contains 14 residues. Germline V gene data show CDR1 as MNHNY and CDR2 as SVGAGI (reference sequence). The CDR3 spells CASSLYRANYGYTF.

This chain connects TRBV15 to TRBJ1-5. The CDR3 has 12 residues. CDR1 is LNHNV and CDR2 is YYDKDF in the germline V gene (reference sequence). CDR3 amino acids: CATSLINQPQHF.

V and J are TRBV29-1 and TRBJ2-2; the D gene TCRdb calls, TRBD1, cannot be checked with no DNA. Looked up from germline, CDR1 is SQVTM and CDR2 is ANQGSEA. The CDR3 extends over 13 amino acids. The CDR3 spells CSVPKTGAGELFF.

The J gene is TRBJ1-1, the V gene TRBV5-5; TCRdb returns TRBD1, unconfirmable since there is no DNA. Germline V gives CDR1 SGHKS, CDR2 YYEKEE (reference sequence). The CDR3 has 14 amino acids. The CDR3 sequence: CASREDRANTEAFF. Drawing the rest from reference TRBV5-5 and TRBJ1-1, the complete variable domain is DAGVTQSPTHLIKTRGQQVTLRCSPISGHKSVSWYQQVLGQGPQFIFQYYEKEERGRGNFPDRFSARQFPNYSSELNVNALLLGDSALYLCASREDRANTEAFFGQGTRLTVV.

This chain joins TRBV20-1 and TRBJ2-1; without DNA, the TCRdb call of TRBD2 cannot be checked. The CDR3 covers 12 residues. CDR1 is DFQATT and CDR2 is SNEGSKA in the germline V gene (reference sequence). CDR3 sequence reads: CSARELGPSRFF.

V usage is TRBV12-3 or TRBV12-4 and J usage is TRBJ2-3; TCRdb gives TRBD1 as the D gene, but with no DNA this cannot be confirmed. The CDR3 loop spans 17 amino acids. CDR3 region: CASSPGSWFSSTDTQYF.

The chain has TRBV7-2 and TRBJ1-2; TCRdb selects TRBD1, and the lack of DNA leaves this call unchecked. CDR3 length equals 16 residues. Germline loops: CDR1 SGHTA, CDR2 FQGNSA. The CDR3 reads CASSLGGQGADYGYTF.